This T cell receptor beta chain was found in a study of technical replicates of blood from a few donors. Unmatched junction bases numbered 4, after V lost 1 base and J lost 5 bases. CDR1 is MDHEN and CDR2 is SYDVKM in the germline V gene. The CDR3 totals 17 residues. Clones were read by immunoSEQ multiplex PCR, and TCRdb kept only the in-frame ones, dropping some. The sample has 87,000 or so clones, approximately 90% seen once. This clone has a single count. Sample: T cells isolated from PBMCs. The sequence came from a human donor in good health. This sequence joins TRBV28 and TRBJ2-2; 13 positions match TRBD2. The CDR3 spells CASSLSRLAGGTGELFF. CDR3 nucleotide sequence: TGTGCCAGCAGTTTATCCCGACTAGCGGGAGGTACCGGGGAGCTGTTTTTT.